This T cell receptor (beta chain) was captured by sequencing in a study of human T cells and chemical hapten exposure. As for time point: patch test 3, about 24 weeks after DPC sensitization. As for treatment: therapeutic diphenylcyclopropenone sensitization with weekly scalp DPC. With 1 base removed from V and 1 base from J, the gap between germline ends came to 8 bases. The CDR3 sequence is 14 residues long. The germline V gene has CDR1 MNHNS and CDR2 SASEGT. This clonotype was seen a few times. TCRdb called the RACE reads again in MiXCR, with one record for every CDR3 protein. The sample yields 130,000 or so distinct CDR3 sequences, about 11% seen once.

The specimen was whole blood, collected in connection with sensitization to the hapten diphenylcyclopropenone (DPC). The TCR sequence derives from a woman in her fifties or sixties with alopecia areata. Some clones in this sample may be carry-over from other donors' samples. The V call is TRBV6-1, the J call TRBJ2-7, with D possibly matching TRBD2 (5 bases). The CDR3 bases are TGTGCCAGCAGTGAAGGTCCGGGGTCCTACGAGCAGTACTTC. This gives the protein CASSEGPGSYEQYF.